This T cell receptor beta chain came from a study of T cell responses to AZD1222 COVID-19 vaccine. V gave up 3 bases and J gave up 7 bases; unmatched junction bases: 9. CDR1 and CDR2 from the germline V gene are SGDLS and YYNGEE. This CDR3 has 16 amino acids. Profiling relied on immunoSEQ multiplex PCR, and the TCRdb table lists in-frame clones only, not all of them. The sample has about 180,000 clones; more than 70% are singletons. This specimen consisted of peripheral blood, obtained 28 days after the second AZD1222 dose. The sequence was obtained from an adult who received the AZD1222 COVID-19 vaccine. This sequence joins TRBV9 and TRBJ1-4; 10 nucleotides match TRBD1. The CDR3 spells CASSDNRDRGFEKLFF. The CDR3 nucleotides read TGTGCCAGCAGCGATAACCGGGACAGGGGATTTGAAAAACTGTTTTTT.